The rows below give T cell receptor beta chains drawn from one sample of a study of PD-L1 blockade in urothelial cancer. Assay: immunoSEQ multiplex PCR; the TCRdb copy retains only in-frame clones and omits some. The sample holds about 82,000 clones, over 90% seen once. The sequences come from PBMCs, collected around atezolizumab (anti-PD-L1) treatment. Source of these receptors: a man in his sixties with urothelial cancer. The CDR3 runs from the conserved cysteine through the conserved F or W.

j_gene: TRBJ1-1; len: 16; v_gene: TRBV5-1; CDR3aa: CASSPGTGRTNTEAFF
j_gene: TRBJ2-6; len: 17; v_gene: TRBV5-1; CDR3aa: CASSLVTGGGGANVLTF
j_gene: TRBJ1-3; len: 15; v_gene: TRBV11-2; CDR3aa: CASSFSQGGGNTIYF
j_gene: TRBJ2-1; len: 11; v_gene: TRBV29-1; CDR3aa: CSVETSDEQFF
j_gene: TRBJ1-2; len: 13; v_gene: TRBV6-5; CDR3aa: CASSYTTPVGYTF
j_gene: TRBJ2-2; len: 15; v_gene: TRBV28; CDR3aa: CASRVGDRNTGELFF
j_gene: TRBJ2-7; len: 14; v_gene: TRBV2; CDR3aa: CASSRQGSTYEQYF
j_gene: TRBJ2-2; len: 15; v_gene: TRBV9; CDR3aa: CASSVAVRGTGELFF
j_gene: TRBJ2-3; len: 15; v_gene: TRBV5-1; CDR3aa: CASSLVGRGTDTQYF
j_gene: TRBJ1-2; len: 13; v_gene: TRBV5-1; CDR3aa: CASNRGRGYGYTF
j_gene: TRBJ2-6; len: 16; v_gene: TRBV7-3; CDR3aa: CASSLSAGSGANVLTF
j_gene: TRBJ2-3; len: 13; v_gene: TRBV30; CDR3aa: CAWSVSTRDTQYF
j_gene: TRBJ2-7; len: 15; v_gene: TRBV6-5; CDR3aa: CASSSPTGGPYEQYF
j_gene: TRBJ2-2; len: 14; v_gene: TRBV7-2; CDR3aa: CASSLGRNTGELFF
j_gene: TRBJ1-1; len: 15; v_gene: TRBV7-2; CDR3aa: CASSSTGTENTEAFF
j_gene: TRBJ1-2; len: 12; v_gene: TRBV6-1; CDR3aa: CASSSGFYGYTF
j_gene: TRBJ2-7; len: 16; v_gene: TRBV9; CDR3aa: CASSVTDSGGHYEQYF
j_gene: TRBJ1-2; len: 16; v_gene: TRBV4-1; CDR3aa: CASSQLRTGSSDGYTF
j_gene: TRBJ2-3; len: 15; v_gene: TRBV6-5; CDR3aa: CASGLAGDRGGTQYF
j_gene: TRBJ1-4; len: 13; v_gene: TRBV5-1; CDR3aa: CASSLGQGEKLFF
j_gene: TRBJ2-4; len: 19; v_gene: TRBV5-6; CDR3aa: CASSSRLEVGIAAKNIQYF
j_gene: TRBJ1-2; len: 12; v_gene: TRBV4-2; CDR3aa: CASSQDVGTHTF
j_gene: TRBJ2-1; len: 16; v_gene: TRBV7-9; CDR3aa: CASSLGVGTGENEQFF
j_gene: TRBJ2-7; len: 14; v_gene: TRBV4-2; CDR3aa: CASSQVSDSYEQYF
j_gene: TRBJ1-2; len: 14; v_gene: TRBV6-4; CDR3aa: CASSDGGQGGGYTF
j_gene: TRBJ2-2; len: 14; v_gene: TRBV12-5; CDR3aa: CASGLDTEKGELFF
j_gene: TRBJ2-4; len: 15; v_gene: TRBV7-2; CDR3aa: CASSATGDAKNIQYF
j_gene: TRBJ2-6; len: 19; v_gene: TRBV4-1; CDR3aa: CASSQKGTGSTTGANVLTF
j_gene: TRBJ1-1; len: 14; v_gene: TRBV11-2; CDR3aa: CASSLAQGNTEAFF
j_gene: TRBJ1-5; len: 14; v_gene: TRBV28; CDR3aa: CASSWGGKGQPQHF
j_gene: TRBJ2-2; len: 15; v_gene: TRBV4-3; CDR3aa: CASSQMSGRAGELFF
j_gene: TRBJ2-5; len: 11; v_gene: TRBV7-9; CDR3aa: CASSSGETQYF
j_gene: TRBJ2-2; len: 12; v_gene: TRBV10-2; CDR3aa: CASSEASGELFF
j_gene: TRBJ2-2; len: 16; v_gene: TRBV1; CDR3aa: CTSSQETSGYPGELFF
j_gene: TRBJ2-3; len: 16; v_gene: TRBV6-5; CDR3aa: CASSSLSGSSTDTQYF
j_gene: TRBJ2-7; len: 15; v_gene: TRBV2; CDR3aa: CASNPQTGGFHEQYF
j_gene: TRBJ2-7; len: 15; v_gene: TRBV7-9; CDR3aa: CASSYGLSTVHEQYF
j_gene: TRBJ2-2; len: 15; v_gene: TRBV6-1; CDR3aa: CASSSGQGDTGELFF
j_gene: TRBJ1-2; len: 14; v_gene: TRBV5-1; CDR3aa: CASSLTGTDYGYTF
j_gene: TRBJ2-3; len: 15; v_gene: TRBV7-2; CDR3aa: CASSSLRGSADTQYF
j_gene: TRBJ2-2; len: 16; v_gene: TRBV9; CDR3aa: CASHPRAGGATGELFF
j_gene: TRBJ2-1; len: 16; v_gene: TRBV9; CDR3aa: CASSGRTSGLYNEQFF
j_gene: TRBJ2-7; len: 14; v_gene: TRBV7-8; CDR3aa: CASSFIGTGYEQYF
j_gene: TRBJ2-4; len: 15; v_gene: TRBV28; CDR3aa: CASSLNSVAKNIQYF